Described below is a single T cell receptor (beta chain) sequence and its context. Its antigen is not identified. The source of the sample is a study of CD8 T cells in Susac syndrome. Sequencing targeted TCR beta in blood CD8+ and CD4+ T cells. The RNA, about 0.45 to 1 ug, was put through reverse transcription using random hexamers. Amplification of TCR beta CDR3 spanned 54 Vbeta and 13 Jbeta via immunoSEQ multiplex PCR. TCRdb redid the calling of the immunoSEQ multiplex PCR reads with MiXCR, one entry per CDR3 protein. The sample holds approximately 83,000 distinct CDR3 sequences, approximately 95% seen once. This CDR3 has 14 residues. Trimming shortened V by 3 bases and J by 0 bases, and 9 bases separated the two germline ends. Germline CDR1 MNHNS, CDR2 SASEGT. Findings of the study overall: Susac-specific public clones found in total CD8+ repertoires numbered roughly 15, and those in CD8+ TEMRA repertoires numbered several. Clonal CD8+ expansion in Susac was highest in TEMRA cells and active patients.

This receptor was taken from a human donor with Susac syndrome. Sequencing was done on a sample of CD8+ T cells from PBMCs. V is TRBV6-1 and J is TRBJ2-7, with D maybe TRBD2 (6 bases). The CDR3 bases are TGTGCCAGCAGTGACGGGGGAAGCTCCTACGAGCAGTACTTC. Encoded protein: CASSDGGSSYEQYF.